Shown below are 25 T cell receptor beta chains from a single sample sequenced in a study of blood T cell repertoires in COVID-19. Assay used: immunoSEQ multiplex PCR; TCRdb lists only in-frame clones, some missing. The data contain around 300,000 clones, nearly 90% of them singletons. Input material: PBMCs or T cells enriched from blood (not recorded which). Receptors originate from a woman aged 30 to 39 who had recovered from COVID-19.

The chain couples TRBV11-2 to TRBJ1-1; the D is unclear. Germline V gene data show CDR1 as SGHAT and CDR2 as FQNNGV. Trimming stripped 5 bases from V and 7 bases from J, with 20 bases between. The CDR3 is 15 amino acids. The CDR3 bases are TGTGCCAGCAGCCCCCGGGAGGGTCTAGGTTATGAAGCTTTCTTT. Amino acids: CASSPREGLGYEAFF.

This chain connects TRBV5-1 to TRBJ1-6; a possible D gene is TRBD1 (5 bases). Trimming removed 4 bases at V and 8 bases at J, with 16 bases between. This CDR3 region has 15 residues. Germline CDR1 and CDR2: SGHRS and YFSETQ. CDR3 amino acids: CASSPLGGEDSPLHF. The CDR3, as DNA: TGCGCCAGCAGCCCCTTGGGGGGGGAGGATTCACCCCTCCACTTT.

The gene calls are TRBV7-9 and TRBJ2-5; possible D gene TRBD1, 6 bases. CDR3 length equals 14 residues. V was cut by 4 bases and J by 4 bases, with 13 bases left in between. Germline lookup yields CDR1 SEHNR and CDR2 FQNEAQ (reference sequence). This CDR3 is CASSSRGLGETQYF. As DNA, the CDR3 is TGTGCCAGCAGCTCCAGGGGTCTGGGAGAGACCCAGTACTTC. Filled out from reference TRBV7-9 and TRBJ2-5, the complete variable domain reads DTGVSQNPRHKITKRGQNVTFRCDPISEHNRLYWYRQTLGQGPEFLTYFQNEAQLEKSRLLSDRFSAERPKGSFSTLEIQRTEQGDSAMYLCASSSRGLGETQYFGPGTRLLVL.

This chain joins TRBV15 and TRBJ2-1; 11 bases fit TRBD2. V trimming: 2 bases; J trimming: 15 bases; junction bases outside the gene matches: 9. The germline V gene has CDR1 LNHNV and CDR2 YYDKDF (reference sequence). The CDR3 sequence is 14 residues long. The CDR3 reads CATSRPVAGGPSFF. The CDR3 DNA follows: TGTGCCACCAGCAGACCCGTAGCGGGAGGGCCCTCGTTCTTC. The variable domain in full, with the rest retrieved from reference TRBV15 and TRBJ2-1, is DAMVIQNPRYQVTQFGKPVTLSCSQTLNHNVMYWYQQKSSQAPKLLFHYYDKDFNNEADTPDNFQSRRPNTSFCFLDIRSPGLGDTAMYLCATSRPVAGGPSFFGPGTRLTVL.

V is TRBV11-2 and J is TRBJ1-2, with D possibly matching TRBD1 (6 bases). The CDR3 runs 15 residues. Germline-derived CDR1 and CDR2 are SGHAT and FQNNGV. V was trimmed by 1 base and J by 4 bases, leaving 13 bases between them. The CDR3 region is CASSLAGAVGYGYTF. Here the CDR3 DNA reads TGTGCCAGCAGCTTAGCAGGGGCAGTTGGCTATGGCTACACCTTC.

The CDR3 DNA reads as TGCGCCAGCAGTCATGGGGACAGGGGGACATACGAGCAGTACTTC. Protein: CASSHGDRGTYEQYF. The chain joins TRBV23-1 to TRBJ2-7; TRBD1 agrees at 11 bases. Being an ORF, TRBV23-1 has a function that is uncertain. There are 15 residues in the CDR3. V lost 3 bases to trimming and J lost 4 bases; unmatched junction nucleotides: 5.

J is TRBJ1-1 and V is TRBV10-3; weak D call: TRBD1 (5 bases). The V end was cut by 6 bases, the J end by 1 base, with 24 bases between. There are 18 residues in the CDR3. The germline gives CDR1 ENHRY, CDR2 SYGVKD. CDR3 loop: CAISGFIAGGSRNTEAFF. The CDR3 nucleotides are TGTGCCATCAGCGGTTTTATTGCGGGGGGGTCTCGGAACACTGAAGCTTTCTTT.

This CDR3 is CASSLLARNQPQHF. Written as DNA, the CDR3 is TGTGCCAGCAGTTTATTGGCCAGGAATCAGCCCCAGCATTTT. The chain combines TRBV27 with TRBJ1-5; D is undetermined. Germline lookup yields CDR1 MNHEY and CDR2 SMNVEV (reference sequence). The CDR3 consists of 14 residues. The germline V and J ends were trimmed by 1 base and 4 bases, with 8 bases remaining between them.

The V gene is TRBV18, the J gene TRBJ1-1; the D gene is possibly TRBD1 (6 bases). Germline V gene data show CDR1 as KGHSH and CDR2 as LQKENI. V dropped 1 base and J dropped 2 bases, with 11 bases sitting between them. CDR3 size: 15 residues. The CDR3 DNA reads TGTGCCAGCTCACCACTAAACAGGGCCAACACTGAAGCTTTCTTT. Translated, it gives CASSPLNRANTEAFF.

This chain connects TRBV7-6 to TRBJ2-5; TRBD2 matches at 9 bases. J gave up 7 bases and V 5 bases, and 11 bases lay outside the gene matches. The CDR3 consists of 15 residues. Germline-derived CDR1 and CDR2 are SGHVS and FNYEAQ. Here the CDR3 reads CASSQASGTFPTQYF. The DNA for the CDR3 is TGTGCCAGCAGCCAGGCTAGCGGGACGTTCCCGACCCAGTACTTC.

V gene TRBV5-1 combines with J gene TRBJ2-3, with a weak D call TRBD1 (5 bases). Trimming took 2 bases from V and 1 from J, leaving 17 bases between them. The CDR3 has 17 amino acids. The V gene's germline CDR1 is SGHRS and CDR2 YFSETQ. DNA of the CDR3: TGCGCCAGCAGCTTTTCTCCGATCAGGGAAGGCACAGATACGCAGTATTTT. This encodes CASSFSPIREGTDTQYF.

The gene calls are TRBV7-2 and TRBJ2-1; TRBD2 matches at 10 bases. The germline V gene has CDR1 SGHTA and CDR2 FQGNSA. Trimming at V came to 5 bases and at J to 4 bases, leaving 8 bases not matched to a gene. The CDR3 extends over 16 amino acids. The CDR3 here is CASSPRLAGEYNEQFF. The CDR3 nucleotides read TGTGCCAGCAGCCCCCGACTAGCGGGTGAGTACAATGAGCAGTTCTTC.

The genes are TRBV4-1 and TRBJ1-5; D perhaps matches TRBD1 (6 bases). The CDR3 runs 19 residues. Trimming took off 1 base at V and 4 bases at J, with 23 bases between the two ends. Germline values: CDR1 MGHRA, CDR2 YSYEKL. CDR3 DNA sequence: TGCGCCAGCAGCCAAGTTACCGTTCTGCGGGGGCTTGTGAATCAGCCCCAGCATTTT. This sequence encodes CASSQVTVLRGLVNQPQHF.

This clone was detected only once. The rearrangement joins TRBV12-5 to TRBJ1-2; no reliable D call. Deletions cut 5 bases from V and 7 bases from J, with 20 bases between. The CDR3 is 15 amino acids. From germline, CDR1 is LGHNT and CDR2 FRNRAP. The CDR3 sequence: CASGPGPGGDSGYTF. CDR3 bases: TGTGCTAGTGGTCCTGGACCTGGCGGGGATAGTGGCTACACCTTC.

The CDR3 region has the DNA TGTGCCAGCAGAAGACCGAAATTAGCAGGGCTCCCCTCTGGAAACACCATATATTTT. Protein sequence: CASRRPKLAGLPSGNTIYF. The rearrangement uses TRBV11-2 and TRBJ1-3, with D perhaps matching TRBD1 (5 bases). V lost 6 bases to trimming and J lost 0 bases, with 24 bases between them. The CDR3 is made up of 19 amino acids. The V gene's germline CDR1 is SGHAT and CDR2 FQNNGV.

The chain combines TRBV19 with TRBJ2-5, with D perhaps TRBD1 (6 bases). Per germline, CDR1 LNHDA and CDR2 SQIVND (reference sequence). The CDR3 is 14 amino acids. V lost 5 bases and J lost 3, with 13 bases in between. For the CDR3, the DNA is TGTGCCAGTAGTCCCCAGGACAGAAAAGAGACCCAGTACTTC. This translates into CASSPQDRKETQYF.

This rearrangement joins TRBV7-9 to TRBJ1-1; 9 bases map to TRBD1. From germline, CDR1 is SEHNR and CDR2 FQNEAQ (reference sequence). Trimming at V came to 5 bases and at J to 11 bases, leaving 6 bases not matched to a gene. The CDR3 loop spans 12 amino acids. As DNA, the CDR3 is TGTGCCAGCAGCCAGTTCGACAGGGGGGCTTTCTTT. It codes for CASSQFDRGAFF.

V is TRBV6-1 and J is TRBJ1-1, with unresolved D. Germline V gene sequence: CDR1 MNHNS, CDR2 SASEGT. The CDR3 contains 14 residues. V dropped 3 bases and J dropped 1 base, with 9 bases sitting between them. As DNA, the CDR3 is TGTGCCAGCAGTGATACAGAATCGAACACTGAAGCTTTCTTT. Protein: CASSDTESNTEAFF.

CDR3 residues: CASIFQTRSGDEQFF. The CDR3 region has the DNA TGCGCCAGCATATTCCAGACCCGATCAGGGGATGAGCAGTTCTTC. The chain recombines TRBV10-1 with TRBJ2-1, with a tentative D call TRBD1 (6 bases). The CDR3 length is 15 residues. Per the germline V gene, CDR1 is WNHNN and CDR2 is SYGVQD (reference sequence). V lost 7 bases and J lost 8, with 21 bases in between.

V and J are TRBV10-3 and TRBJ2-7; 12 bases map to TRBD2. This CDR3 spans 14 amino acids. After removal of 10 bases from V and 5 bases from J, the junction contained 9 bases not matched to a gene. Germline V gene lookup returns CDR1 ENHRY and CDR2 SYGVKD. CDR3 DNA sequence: TGTGCCACGAAGACTAGCGGGAGTGGCAACGAGCAGTACTTC. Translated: CATKTSGSGNEQYF.

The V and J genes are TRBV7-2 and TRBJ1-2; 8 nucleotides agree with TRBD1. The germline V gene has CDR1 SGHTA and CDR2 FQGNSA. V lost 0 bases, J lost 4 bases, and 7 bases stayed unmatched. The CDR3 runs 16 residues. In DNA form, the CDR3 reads TGTGCCAGCAGCTTAGCCACAGGGGGTATGCCCTATGGCTACACCTTC. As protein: CASSLATGGMPYGYTF.

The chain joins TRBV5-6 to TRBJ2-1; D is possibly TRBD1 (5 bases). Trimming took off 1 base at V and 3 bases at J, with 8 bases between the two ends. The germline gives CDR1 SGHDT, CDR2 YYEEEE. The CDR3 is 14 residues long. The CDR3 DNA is TGTGCCAGCAGCTTGCAGGGTTACTACAATGAGCAGTTCTTC. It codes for CASSLQGYYNEQFF.

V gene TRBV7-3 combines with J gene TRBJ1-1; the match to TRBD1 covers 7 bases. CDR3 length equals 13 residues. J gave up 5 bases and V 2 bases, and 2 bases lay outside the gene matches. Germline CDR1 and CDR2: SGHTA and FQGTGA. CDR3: CASSLDRVTEAFF. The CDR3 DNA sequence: TGTGCCAGCAGCTTAGACAGGGTTACTGAAGCTTTCTTT.

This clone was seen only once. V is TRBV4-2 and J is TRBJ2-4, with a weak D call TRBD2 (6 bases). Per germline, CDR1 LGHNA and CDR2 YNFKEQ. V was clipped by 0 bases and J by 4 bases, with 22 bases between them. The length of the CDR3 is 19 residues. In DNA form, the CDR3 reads TGTGCCAGCAGCCAAGATCTTTGGTTCTTAGGGGACTCAAAAAACATTCAGTACTTC. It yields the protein CASSQDLWFLGDSKNIQYF.

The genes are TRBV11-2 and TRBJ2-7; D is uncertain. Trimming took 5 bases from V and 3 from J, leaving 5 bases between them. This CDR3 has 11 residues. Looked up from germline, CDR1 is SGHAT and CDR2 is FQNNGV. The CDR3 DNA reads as TGTGCCAGCAGCGCTAGCTACGAGCAGTACTTC. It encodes CASSASYEQYF. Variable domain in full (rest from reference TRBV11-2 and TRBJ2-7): EAGVAQSPRYKIIEKRQSVAFWCNPISGHATLYWYQQILGQGPKLLIQFQNNGVVDDSQLPKDRFSAERLKGVDSTLKIQPAKLEDSAVYLCASSASYEQYFGPGTRLTVT.